This entry lists 25 T cell receptor beta chains sequenced from one sample in a study of blood T cells in healthy people across ages. For the second PCR, which ran for about 7 to 11 cycles, a sample-barcoded 5' primer and a J-beta primer mix were used. TCRdb fed the 5' RACE reads into MiXCR, producing one record per CDR3 protein. The data hold roughly 2 million distinct CDR3 sequences, with around 50% observed a single time. Sequenced: blood. These receptors were taken from a woman in her thirties or forties in good health.

The CDR3 region is CASSQAAGGETQYF. The CDR3 DNA reads TGTGCCAGCAGCCAAGCAGCAGGGGGCGAGACCCAGTACTTC. This chain links TRBV3-1 with TRBJ2-5, with TRBD1 identical over 8 bases. Germline V lookup: CDR1 LGHDT, CDR2 YNNKEL (reference sequence). CDR3 size: 14 residues. After removal of 1 base from V and 5 bases from J, the junction contained 3 bases not matched to a gene.

J is TRBJ2-7 and V is TRBV11-2; the match to TRBD1 covers 7 bases. V lost 2 bases to trimming and J lost 0 bases; unmatched junction nucleotides: 7. Germline V CDR1 and CDR2: SGHAT, FQNNGV. The CDR3 spans 16 residues. The CDR3 DNA reads as TGTGCCAGCAGCTTAATCTCCGGGACAGCCTCCTACGAGCAGTACTTC. Translated, it gives CASSLISGTASYEQYF. Using reference TRBV11-2 and TRBJ2-7 for the parts outside the CDR3, the full variable domain is EAGVAQSPRYKIIEKRQSVAFWCNPISGHATLYWYQQILGQGPKLLIQFQNNGVVDDSQLPKDRFSAERLKGVDSTLKIQPAKLEDSAVYLCASSLISGTASYEQYFGPGTRLTVT.

This clonotype was detected only a few times. This chain uses TRBV4-1 with TRBJ2-1, with 9 bases aligning to TRBD2. Unmatched junction bases numbered 6, after V lost 4 bases and J lost 5 bases. Germline assignment: CDR1 MGHRA and CDR2 YSYEKL. The CDR3 contains 15 residues. The CDR3: CASSPRLAVDNEQFF. CDR3 DNA sequence: TGCGCCAGCAGCCCTAGACTAGCGGTGGACAATGAGCAGTTCTTC.

This clonotype has only a few counts. The chain uses TRBV24-1 and TRBJ2-7, with D perhaps TRBD1 (6 bases). Germline lookup yields CDR1 KGHDR and CDR2 SFDVKD. The CDR3 extends over 14 amino acids. Deletions cut 3 bases from V and 2 bases from J, with 10 bases between. CDR3 residues: CATSDRQVPYEQYF. CDR3 nucleotides: TGTGCCACCAGTGATCGACAGGTTCCCTACGAGCAGTACTTC.

This clonotype was detected once. This sequence joins TRBV4-2 and TRBJ1-2; TRBD1 aligns across 8 bases. The CDR3 contains 16 residues. V shed 2 bases and J 4 bases; nucleotides not matched to a gene: 9. The V gene's germline CDR1 is LGHNA and CDR2 YNFKEQ. CDR3 nucleotide sequence: TGTGCCAGCAGCCAACAAGGACAGGGAGTCCTCTATGGCTACACCTTC. This codes for CASSQQGQGVLYGYTF.

The chain carries TRBV15 and TRBJ1-5; D remains unclear. The germline V and J ends were trimmed by 0 bases and 6 bases, with 12 bases remaining between them. This CDR3 has 15 residues. Germline V gene lookup returns CDR1 LNHNV and CDR2 YYDKDF (reference sequence). The CDR3 DNA sequence: TGTGCCACCAGCAGAGATCGATCCTATTCTCAGCCCCAGCATTTT. Its protein is CATSRDRSYSQPQHF.

This clonotype appeared many times. This sequence joins TRBV12-3 or TRBV12-4 and TRBJ2-4, with no clear D. V lost 1 base, J lost 12 bases, and 13 bases lay in between. The CDR3 totals 13 residues. The CDR3 here is CASSLEVGSTQYF. In DNA, the CDR3 is TGTGCCAGCAGTTTAGAGGTCGGGTCGACTCAGTACTTC.

CDR3 residues: CASSLAGGGPQPQHF. The CDR3 nucleotides are TGTGCCAGCAGCTTAGCAGGGGGGGGACCGCAGCCCCAGCATTTT. This chain joins TRBV7-2 and TRBJ1-5; tentatively, D is TRBD1 (6 bases). Per the germline V gene, CDR1 is SGHTA and CDR2 is FQGNSA. The CDR3 loop spans 15 amino acids. Deletions cut 0 bases from V and 7 bases from J, with 13 bases between.

The V gene is TRBV13, the J gene TRBJ2-6; D unresolved. V lost 6 bases, J lost 0 bases, and 15 bases lay in between. The CDR3 has 17 amino acids. Per the germline V gene, CDR1 is PRHDT and CDR2 is FYEKMQ (reference sequence). The CDR3 DNA reads as TGTGCCAGCAGTCGTCAACCTGAGAGCTCTGGGGCCAACGTCCTGACTTTC. Amino acids: CASSRQPESSGANVLTF.

The CDR3: CASSYSSQGTGYGYTF. CDR3 sequence (DNA): TGTGCCAGCAGTTACTCCTCCCAGGGTACGGGCTATGGCTACACCTTC. The chain joins TRBV28 to TRBJ1-2, with a tentative D call TRBD1 (5 bases). The CDR3 has 16 amino acids. The germline gives CDR1 MDHEN, CDR2 SYDVKM. V lost 4 bases and J lost 4, with 19 bases in between.

This clonotype was counted only a few times. This sequence joins TRBV12-3 or TRBV12-4 and TRBJ2-1; 10 bases line up with TRBD1. The V and J ends lost 7 bases and 8 bases, in that order; junction bases with no gene match: 5. This CDR3 has 13 amino acids. This CDR3 reads CASTPGQGDEQFF. The CDR3 DNA follows: TGTGCCAGCACCCCCGGACAGGGGGATGAGCAGTTCTTC.

The J gene is TRBJ2-7, the V gene TRBV27; TRBD1 aligns across 7 bases. The CDR3 loop spans 15 amino acids. The germline gives CDR1 MNHEY, CDR2 SMNVEV (reference sequence). The J segment lost 2 bases and the V segment lost 3 bases, leaving 7 bases of the junction unmatched. CDR3 in amino acids: CASSFVGGFTYEQYF. DNA of the CDR3: TGTGCCAGCAGTTTTGTAGGGGGCTTCACCTACGAGCAGTACTTC.

This clonotype was seen more than once but under ten times. This chain connects TRBV4-2 to TRBJ2-3, with D uncertain. This CDR3 has 16 amino acids. V dropped 4 bases and J dropped 4 bases, with 18 bases sitting between them. The germline gives CDR1 LGHNA, CDR2 YNFKEQ. Written as DNA, the CDR3 is TGTGCCAGCAGCCTTGAGTCCCGCCTTGTCGCAGATACGCAGTATTTT. Its translation is CASSLESRLVADTQYF.

There are a few counts of this clonotype. The chain links TRBV20-1 to TRBJ2-1; the D gene is possibly TRBD1 (6 bases). Trimming removed 5 bases from V and 10 bases from J, with 9 bases in between. Germline-derived CDR1 and CDR2 are DFQATT and SNEGSKA (reference sequence). This CDR3 comprises 10 residues. CDR3 in amino acids: CSAAGTEQFF. CDR3 in DNA: TGCAGTGCTGCAGGGACAGAGCAGTTCTTC.

This clonotype was detected only a few times. V and J are TRBV12-3 or TRBV12-4 and TRBJ1-5, with D possibly TRBD1 on 6 matching bases. The CDR3 is made up of 15 amino acids. The ends were cut back, 7 bases at V and 6 bases at J, with 19 bases in the middle. The DNA for the CDR3 is TGTGCCAGCACCGCGGGACGGCGGGGGCCTCAGCCCCAGCATTTT. This translates into CASTAGRRGPQPQHF.

This clonotype has only a few counts. The chain has TRBV10-3 and TRBJ1-2; perhaps TRBD1 as D (5 bases). The CDR3 contains 15 residues. Trimming removed 6 bases at V and 2 bases at J, with 16 bases between. Germline CDR1 and CDR2: ENHRY and SYGVKD. In nucleotides, the CDR3 is TGTGCCATCAGGAGGTGGGAGCGGGGGAACTATGGCTACACCTTC. This sequence encodes CAIRRWERGNYGYTF.

The CDR3 DNA reads as TGTGCCAGCAGCCAAGAAGGCTGGCGGGGGGGCAATGAGCAGTTCTTC. It translates to CASSQEGWRGGNEQFF. The chain couples TRBV14 to TRBJ2-1, with TRBD2 matching 9 bases. J gave up 6 bases and V 0 bases, and 6 bases lay outside the gene matches. The CDR3 is made up of 16 amino acids. CDR1 SGHDN and CDR2 FVKESK come from the germline V gene.

The chain carries TRBV7-2 and TRBJ2-4; D is ambiguous. TRBJ2-5 explains the end of the DNA better; the J call may be wrong. CDR1 is SGHTA and CDR2 is FQGNSA in the germline V gene. The CDR3 spans 11 residues. The chain's CDR3 is CASRLHETQYF. CDR3 DNA sequence: TGTGCCAGCAGACTACACGAGACCCAGTACTTC.

The genes are TRBV19 and TRBJ2-3, with D perhaps being TRBD1 or TRBD2 (6 bases each). The V end was cut by 6 bases, the J end by 5 bases, with 24 bases between. Germline V CDR1 and CDR2: LNHDA, SQIVND (reference sequence). This CDR3 contains 17 residues. This CDR3 reads CASSWTTVAEGGDTQYF. The CDR3 DNA reads TGTGCCAGTAGCTGGACGACCGTGGCGGAGGGGGGAGATACGCAGTATTTT.

The V gene is TRBV28, the J gene TRBJ2-4, with D possibly being TRBD1 (6 bases). Matching the DNA end better, TRBJ2-7 makes the J call doubtful. Per the germline V gene, CDR1 is MDHEN and CDR2 is SYDVKM. The CDR3 length is 15 residues. The CDR3 coding sequence is TGTGCCAGCAGTTTATATGGCGAAAGGGGGTACGAGCAGTACTTC. Translated: CASSLYGERGYEQYF.

The V call is TRBV6-6, the J call TRBJ2-5, with TRBD1 matching over 8 bases. Germline assignment: CDR1 MNHNY and CDR2 SVGAGI (reference sequence). This CDR3 has 14 amino acids. V was pared by 6 bases and J by 2 bases, with 5 bases of the junction left unmatched. The CDR3 DNA reads as TGTGCCAGCAGCTACAGGGGGGCACAAGAGACCCAGTACTTC. Protein product: CASSYRGAQETQYF.

This clonotype was detected only a few times. This rearrangement joins TRBV27 to TRBJ2-7; D is unresolved. From germline, CDR1 is MNHEY and CDR2 SMNVEV (reference sequence). V lost 4 bases and J 6 bases, leaving 10 bases between the germline ends. This CDR3 has 12 residues. The chain's CDR3 is CASSSGRLEQYF. Here the CDR3 DNA reads TGTGCCAGCAGTTCCGGTCGGCTCGAGCAGTACTTC.

The chain links TRBV2 to TRBJ2-1; TRBD2 matches 10 bases. CDR3 size: 12 residues. V was clipped by 5 bases and J by 12 bases; unmatched bases: 4. CDR1 is SNHLY, CDR2 FYNNEI, per germline. The CDR3 sequence: CASSTRTSGQFF. DNA of the CDR3: TGTGCCAGCAGTACTAGGACTAGCGGGCAGTTCTTC.

This chain joins TRBV5-1 and TRBJ2-5; the match to TRBD1 covers 9 bases. After removal of 3 bases from V and 0 bases from J, the junction contained 12 bases not matched to a gene. CDR3 length: 18 residues. Germline assignment: CDR1 SGHRS and CDR2 YFSETQ. For the CDR3, the DNA is TGCGCCAGCAGCTCTAAAACCGGGACAGGGACGTACCAAGAGACCCAGTACTTC. Translation gives CASSSKTGTGTYQETQYF.

This clonotype has a handful of counts. CDR3: CAMGVWGSSYNEQFF. Written as DNA, the CDR3 is TGTGCCATGGGAGTCTGGGGGAGCTCCTACAATGAGCAGTTCTTC. The chain uses TRBV10-3 and TRBJ2-1, with D perhaps matching TRBD1 or TRBD2 (5 bases each). CDR1 and CDR2 from the germline V gene are ENHRY and SYGVKD. With 9 bases removed from V and 0 bases from J, the gap between germline ends came to 15 bases. The CDR3 consists of 15 residues.